These T cell receptor beta chains were read from a single sample in a study of T cells in Graves' hyperthyroidism and ophthalmopathy. TCRdb passed the multiplex PCR reads through MiXCR, listing each CDR3 protein once. The table has around 270,000 distinct CDR3 sequences, 15% to 20% seen once. The sample was blood. These receptors all come from a man between 50 and 59 years old with Graves' ophthalmopathy. Both conserved end residues are part of each CDR3. A D gene is named only where the DNA matches it firmly. Rows give clone size only sometimes, using once, few, many, or a class for an expanded clone.

j_gene: TRBJ1-5; d_gene: NA; abundance: many; v_gene: TRBV3-1; CDR3aa: CASSLSGAGQPQHF; CDR3nt: TGTGCCAGCAGCCTATCAGGGGCGGGTCAGCCCCAGCATTTT
j_gene: TRBJ2-1; d_gene: NA; abundance: many; v_gene: TRBV28; CDR3aa: CASKARTYNEQFF; CDR3nt: TGTGCCAGCAAGGCCCGAACCTACAATGAGCAGTTCTTC
j_gene: TRBJ1-1; d_gene: TRBD1; abundance: many; v_gene: TRBV6-5; CDR3aa: CASSYSTGEAFF; CDR3nt: TGTGCCAGCAGTTACTCGACAGGGGAAGCTTTCTTT
j_gene: TRBJ1-3; d_gene: TRBD1; abundance: once; v_gene: TRBV25-1; CDR3aa: CASSDFRGSGNTIYF; CDR3nt: TGTGCCAGCAGTGATTTCAGGGGGTCTGGAAACACCATATATTTT
j_gene: TRBJ1-5; d_gene: NA; abundance: many; v_gene: TRBV7-2; CDR3aa: CASSLAPKGRVQPQHF; CDR3nt: TGTGCCAGCAGCTTAGCCCCGAAGGGCCGCGTGCAGCCCCAGCATTTT
j_gene: TRBJ1-2; d_gene: NA; abundance: NA; v_gene: TRBV7-9; CDR3aa: CASSTSQGLDGYTF; CDR3nt: TGTGCCAGCAGCACCAGCCAGGGGCTGGATGGCTACACCTTC
j_gene: TRBJ2-5; d_gene: NA; abundance: few; v_gene: TRBV5-5; CDR3aa: CASSLGGGLGQETQYF; CDR3nt: TGTGCCAGCAGCTTGGGGGGGGGCCTAGGCCAAGAGACCCAGTACTTC
j_gene: TRBJ2-7; d_gene: NA; abundance: NA; v_gene: TRBV5-6; CDR3aa: CASSLGGTPYEQYF; CDR3nt: TGTGCCAGCAGCTTGGGAGGGACTCCCTACGAGCAGTACTTC
j_gene: TRBJ2-2; d_gene: TRBD2; abundance: NA; v_gene: TRBV29-1; CDR3aa: CSVGGLAGTGELFF; CDR3nt: TGCAGCGTGGGGGGGCTAGCGGGGACCGGGGAGCTGTTTTTT
j_gene: TRBJ2-2; d_gene: NA; abundance: NA; v_gene: TRBV28; CDR3aa: CASSLYTGELFF; CDR3nt: TGTGCCAGCAGCTTGTACACCGGGGAGCTGTTTTTT
j_gene: TRBJ1-1; d_gene: NA; abundance: many; v_gene: TRBV5-6; CDR3aa: CASSQDWNTEAFF; CDR3nt: TGTGCCAGCAGCCAAGACTGGAACACTGAAGCTTTCTTT
j_gene: TRBJ2-7; d_gene: TRBD2; abundance: NA; v_gene: TRBV5-6; CDR3aa: CASSIRLAGLEQYF; CDR3nt: TGTGCCAGCAGCATCCGACTAGCGGGACTCGAGCAGTACTTC
j_gene: TRBJ2-7; d_gene: NA; abundance: many; v_gene: TRBV3-1; CDR3aa: CASSSYRGLSYEQYF; CDR3nt: TGTGCCAGCAGCTCGTACAGGGGACTCTCCTACGAGCAGTACTTC
j_gene: TRBJ2-2; d_gene: TRBD2; abundance: many; v_gene: TRBV7-9; CDR3aa: CASSFGLAYTGELFF; CDR3nt: TGTGCCAGCAGCTTCGGACTAGCGTACACCGGGGAGCTGTTTTTT
j_gene: TRBJ2-1; d_gene: TRBD2; abundance: NA; v_gene: TRBV20-1; CDR3aa: CSGREGSSYNEQFF; CDR3nt: TGCAGTGGACGGGAGGGGAGCTCCTACAATGAGCAGTTCTTC
j_gene: TRBJ2-3; d_gene: NA; abundance: few; v_gene: TRBV18; CDR3aa: CASSPLGTTIRRDTQYF; CDR3nt: TGTGCCAGCTCACCACTGGGGACAACAATCAGGCGAGATACGCAGTATTTT
j_gene: TRBJ2-7; d_gene: NA; abundance: NA; v_gene: TRBV7-9; CDR3aa: CASSLGIPQGLYEQYF; CDR3nt: TGTGCCAGCAGCTTAGGAATTCCCCAGGGCCTCTACGAGCAGTACTTC